The 21 T cell receptor beta chains presented below share a single source sample, sequenced in a study of somatic mutations in cytotoxic T cells in rheumatoid arthritis. Libraries were prepared by immunoSEQ multiplex PCR; TCRdb keeps only in-frame clonotypes and omits some of them. The table has about 10,000 clones, about 91% seen once. The sequenced sample was CD4+ T cells sorted from blood. Source of these receptors: a young woman with rheumatoid arthritis.

V usage is TRBV5-4 and J usage is TRBJ2-5; possible D gene TRBD2, 5 bases. The CDR3 has 13 residues. Trimming shortened V by 3 bases and J by 4 bases, and 10 bases separated the two germline ends. CDR1 and CDR2 (germline): SGHNT, YYREEE (reference sequence). The CDR3 region has the DNA TGTGCCAGCAGCTCAGGACTTTCAGAGACCCAGTACTTC. Protein product: CASSSGLSETQYF.

The rearrangement joins TRBV5-1 to TRBJ2-7, with TRBD2 matching 7 bases. CDR1 is SGHRS, CDR2 YFSETQ, per germline. V shed 6 bases and J 4 bases; nucleotides not matched to a gene: 19. There are 17 residues in the CDR3. CDR3 in amino acids: CASTPPGMGGGAYEQYF. CDR3 DNA: TGCGCCAGCACCCCCCCCGGGATGGGGGGGGGAGCGTACGAGCAGTACTTC. The complete variable domain, with remaining parts taken from reference TRBV5-1 and TRBJ2-7, reads KAGVTQTPRYLIKTRGQQVTLSCSPISGHRSVSWYQQTPGQGLQFLFEYFSETQRNKGNFPGRFSGRQFSNSRSEMNVSTLELGDSALYLCASTPPGMGGGAYEQYFGPGTRLTVT.

Written as DNA, the CDR3 is TGTGCCAGCAGCCCCTCTTGGGGGGGGAACACTGAAGCTTTCTTT. It translates to CASSPSWGGNTEAFF. This chain joins TRBV9 and TRBJ1-1, with D perhaps matching TRBD1 (5 bases). The germline V gene encodes CDR1 SGDLS and CDR2 YYNGEE. This CDR3 has 15 residues. The V gene lost 4 bases and the J gene lost 1 base, with 14 bases spanning the gap. Full variable domain (outside the CDR3, taken from reference TRBV9 and TRBJ1-1): DSGVTQTPKHLITATGQRVTLRCSPRSGDLSVYWYQQSLDQGLQFLIQYYNGEERAKGNILERFSAQQFPDLHSELNLSSLELGDSALYFCASSPSWGGNTEAFFGQGTRLTVV.

This chain connects TRBV18 to TRBJ2-1; tentative D call: TRBD2 (5 bases). Per the germline V gene, CDR1 is KGHSH and CDR2 is LQKENI. This CDR3 comprises 14 residues. Trimming removed 1 base from V and 5 bases from J, with 9 bases in between. This chain's CDR3 is CASSPRMEDNEQFF. Written as DNA, the CDR3 is TGTGCCAGCTCACCACGGATGGAGGACAATGAGCAGTTCTTC.

This chain links TRBV28 with TRBJ2-3; 11 bases align to TRBD1. CDR1 and CDR2 (germline): MDHEN, SYDVKM. Trimming at V came to 5 bases and at J to 6 bases, leaving 10 bases not matched to a gene. CDR3 length: 16 amino acids. CDR3 nucleotide sequence: TGTGCCAGCAGTACCCCCCGGACAGGGGGCGCGGATACGCAGTATTTT. It encodes CASSTPRTGGADTQYF.

The chain is built from TRBV6-1 and TRBJ1-2; perhaps TRBD1 as D (6 bases). Germline assignment: CDR1 MNHNS and CDR2 SASEGT. Trimming stripped 2 bases from V and 1 base from J, with 11 bases between. This CDR3 is built from 15 residues. This chain's CDR3 is CASSESGRGNYGYTF. The CDR3 nucleotides read TGTGCCAGCAGTGAATCAGGCAGGGGTAACTATGGCTACACCTTC.

This chain joins TRBV15 and TRBJ1-1; maybe TRBD1 (6 bases). The germline V and J ends were trimmed by 3 bases and 1 base, with 12 bases remaining between them. CDR1 is LNHNV, CDR2 YYDKDF, per germline (reference sequence). The CDR3 spans 15 residues. The CDR3: CATSSEPGQNTEAFF. Written as DNA, the CDR3 is TGTGCCACCAGCAGTGAGCCGGGACAGAACACTGAAGCTTTCTTT.

The V and J genes are TRBV28 and TRBJ1-5, with 10 positions matching TRBD1. This CDR3 is built from 14 residues. V trimming: 7 bases; J trimming: 10 bases; junction bases outside the gene matches: 10. Germline CDR1 and CDR2: MDHEN and SYDVKM. CDR3 nucleotide sequence: TGTGCCAGCAACTATGGGACAGGGGACTTTCCCCAGCATTTT. The encoded protein is CASNYGTGDFPQHF.

This clone appeared once. This sequence joins TRBV7-9 and TRBJ1-2; unclear D gene. Germline CDR1 is SEHNR and CDR2 is FQNEAQ (reference sequence). V gave up 1 base and J gave up 4 bases, with 10 bases separating them. This CDR3 contains 14 residues. The CDR3 coding sequence is TGTGCCAGCAGCTTAGTCCCAGGAACCTATGGCTACACCTTC. It translates to CASSLVPGTYGYTF.

V gene TRBV25-1 combines with J gene TRBJ2-3, with D maybe TRBD2 (6 bases). Germline CDR1 and CDR2: MGHDK and SYGVNS. Trimming stripped 5 bases from V and 3 bases from J, with 15 bases between. The CDR3 is 15 amino acids. The chain's CDR3 is CASSPGEGVTDTQYF. The CDR3 DNA reads TGTGCCAGCAGTCCGGGGGAAGGCGTTACAGATACGCAGTATTTT.

This chain links TRBV6-5 with TRBJ2-7; 10 bases fit TRBD1. Trimming took 6 bases from V and 3 from J; bases not matched to a gene: 5. The length of the CDR3 is 14 residues. The germline gives CDR1 MNHEY, CDR2 SVGAGI. The CDR3 is CASSRGQGVYEQYF. The CDR3 DNA follows: TGTGCCAGCAGCCGCGGACAGGGGGTCTACGAGCAGTACTTC.

The chain combines TRBV7-2 with TRBJ2-7; D is possibly TRBD2 (5 bases). The CDR3 is 15 amino acids. CDR1 is SGHTA and CDR2 is FQGNSA in the germline V gene. Trimming took 5 bases from V and 7 from J, leaving 21 bases between them. The CDR3 DNA is TGTGCCAGCAGCCCCACGGGCGGGTGGCTTTTGGAGCAGTACTTC. Translating gives CASSPTGGWLLEQYF.

This chain joins TRBV28 and TRBJ1-3; TRBD1 matches at 11 bases. This CDR3 has 15 residues. The trim removed 5 bases at V and 2 bases at J, leaving 2 bases unmatched. Germline V gene lookup returns CDR1 MDHEN and CDR2 SYDVKM. The CDR3: CASSKDRGPGNTIYF. For the CDR3, the DNA is TGTGCCAGCAGTAAGGACAGGGGGCCTGGAAACACCATATATTTT.

The chain employs TRBV5-5 and TRBJ1-1; D may be TRBD1 (6 bases). CDR3 size: 15 residues. In germline, CDR1 is SGHKS, CDR2 YYEKEE (reference sequence). Deletions cut 3 bases from V and 2 bases from J, with 14 bases between. CDR3 loop: CASSSVKQGNTEAFF. CDR3 bases: TGTGCCAGCAGCTCCGTAAAACAGGGCAACACTGAAGCTTTCTTT. The complete variable domain, with remaining parts taken from reference TRBV5-5 and TRBJ1-1, reads DAGVTQSPTHLIKTRGQQVTLRCSPISGHKSVSWYQQVLGQGPQFIFQYYEKEERGRGNFPDRFSARQFPNYSSELNVNALLLGDSALYLCASSSVKQGNTEAFFGQGTRLTVV.

The chain combines TRBV28 with TRBJ1-3; D gene uncertain. Germline CDR1 is MDHEN and CDR2 is SYDVKM. CDR3 length equals 17 residues. Trimming shortened V by 1 base and J by 0 bases, and 13 bases separated the two germline ends. The CDR3 here is CASSLSYLGGSGNTIYF. For the CDR3, the DNA is TGTGCCAGCAGTTTATCATACCTAGGAGGCTCTGGAAACACCATATATTTT.

V and J are TRBV28 and TRBJ1-1; 11 bases match TRBD1. The CDR3 is 17 amino acids. The germline CDR1 and CDR2 sequences are MDHEN and SYDVKM. V shed 5 bases, J shed 3 bases, and the junction held 11 bases outside the gene matches. CDR3 bases: TGTGCCAGCAGTCAATACCGGACAGGGGGCGGTGACACTGAAGCTTTCTTT. Protein: CASSQYRTGGGDTEAFF. The whole variable domain, remainder taken from reference TRBV28 and TRBJ1-1, is DVKVTQSSRYLVKRTGEKVFLECVQDMDHENMFWYRQDPGLGLRLIYFSYDVKMKEKGDIPEGYSVSREKKERFSLILESASTNQTSMYLCASSQYRTGGGDTEAFFGQGTRLTVV.

The rearrangement uses TRBV19 and TRBJ1-1; TRBD1 is a possible D gene (5 bases). CDR1 LNHDA and CDR2 SQIVND come from the germline V gene (reference sequence). The CDR3 runs 12 residues. V was shortened by 3 bases and J by 11 bases, with 13 bases between the two germline ends. The CDR3 protein is CASSIRGGYAFF. Here the CDR3 DNA reads TGTGCCAGTAGTATTAGGGGAGGGTACGCTTTCTTT.

The chain employs TRBV11-2 and TRBJ2-7; the D gene is possibly TRBD2 (6 bases). This CDR3 is built from 13 residues. From germline, CDR1 is SGHAT and CDR2 FQNNGV. The ends were cut back, 0 bases at V and 7 bases at J, with 10 bases in the middle. CDR3 nucleotide sequence: TGTGCCAGCAGCTTAGATCGGGGGAGTGAGCAGTACTTC. It translates to CASSLDRGSEQYF.

This sequence joins TRBV2 and TRBJ2-7; 9 nucleotides line up with TRBD1. V gave up 6 bases and J gave up 0 bases; unmatched junction bases: 0. CDR3 size: 13 residues. Germline V gene data show CDR1 as SNHLY and CDR2 as FYNNEI. The CDR3 protein is CASRDRGSYEQYF. CDR3 in DNA: TGTGCCAGCAGGGACAGGGGCTCCTACGAGCAGTACTTC. Based on the CDR3 plus reference TRBV2 and TRBJ2-7, the full variable domain is EPEVTQTPSHQVTQMGQEVILRCVPISNHLYFYWYRQILGQKVEFLVSFYNNEISEKSEIFDDQFSVERPDGSNFTLKIRSTKLEDSAMYFCASRDRGSYEQYFGPGTRLTVT.

The V gene is TRBV10-3, the J gene TRBJ1-4; TRBD1 agrees at 7 bases. The CDR3 loop spans 15 amino acids. Losses at the gene ends were 5 bases for V and 6 bases for J; bases not matched to a gene: 9. CDR1 and CDR2 from the germline V gene are ENHRY and SYGVKD. The CDR3 sequence: CAISPIQGRDEKLFF. For the CDR3, the DNA is TGTGCCATCAGTCCTATACAGGGGCGAGATGAAAAACTGTTTTTT.

The V gene is TRBV15, the J gene TRBJ2-7, with 8 bases identical to TRBD1. This CDR3 spans 15 amino acids. Germline trimming cut 5 bases from V and 2 bases from J; bases unmatched to any gene: 8. Germline CDR1 and CDR2: LNHNV and YYDKDF (reference sequence). CDR3 nucleotide sequence: TGTGCCACCAGCGCCCAGGGGGCAGGGGCCTACGAGCAGTACTTC. Its protein product is CATSAQGAGAYEQYF.